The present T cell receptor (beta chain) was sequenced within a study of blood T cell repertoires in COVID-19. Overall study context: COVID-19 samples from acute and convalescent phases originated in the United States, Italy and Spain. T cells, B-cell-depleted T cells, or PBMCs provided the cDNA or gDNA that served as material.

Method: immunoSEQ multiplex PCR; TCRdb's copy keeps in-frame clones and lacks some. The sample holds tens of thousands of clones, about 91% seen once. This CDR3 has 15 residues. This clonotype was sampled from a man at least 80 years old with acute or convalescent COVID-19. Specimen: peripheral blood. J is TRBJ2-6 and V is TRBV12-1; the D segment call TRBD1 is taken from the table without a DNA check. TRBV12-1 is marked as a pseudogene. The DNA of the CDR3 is TGTGCCAGCAGCCCTTGGCCTGGGCGGGCCAACGTCCTGACTTTC. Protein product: CASSPWPGRANVLTF.